This paragraph covers one T cell receptor beta chain sequence. What it recognizes is unknown. The CDR3 totals 13 residues. The germline V gene has CDR1 SGHDN and CDR2 FVKESK. Germline trimming cut 6 bases from V and 8 bases from J; bases unmatched to any gene: 4. This sample was included in a study of OX40 agonist ivuxolimab in advanced cancers. For the study at large: Aged roughly 23 to 85 with a mean of roughly 63 years, they were 75% to 85% male. Anti-PD-1, anti-PD-L1 or anti-CTLA-4 therapy given earlier was allowed, and approximately 40% had some. The study, taken as a whole, reports: Clones of CD4+ and CD8+ blood T cells grew by week 6 at doses of 0.1 to 3.0 mg/kg. Clonal expansion in partial responders at 0.1-3.0 mg/kg ranked among the lowest.

The table came from immunoSEQ multiplex PCR; TCRdb's copy has only in-frame clones and leaves some out. The repertoire holds 5,700 or so clones, with 90% as singletons. This clonotype was sampled from an adult with an advanced solid tumor such as melanoma, head and neck, liver or kidney cancer. The source was CD4+ or CD8+ T cells sorted from blood, collected in a trial of the OX40 agonist ivuxolimab. The chain recombines TRBV14 with TRBJ1-2; 12 bases match TRBD1. CDR3 nucleotide sequence: TGTGCCAGCAGGGGGACAGGGGGCCCGGGCTACACCTTC. Amino acids: CASRGTGGPGYTF.